This TCR beta chain was captured by sequencing in a study of shared clonotypes between healthy human individuals (TCRdb year 2020). About the investigation overall: A couple of women and a few men aged 18 to 49 years were included in the cohort. To increase sequencing depth and limit assay-specific biases, TCR repertoire library preparation and sequencing were carried out by different laboratories using diverse techniques. Leukapheresis yielded between about 0.9 and 9 billion PBMCs per donor. For each donor, CD4 naive and CD4 memory were each given three plates, CD8 naive was given two plates, and CD8 memory was given one plate. To estimate repertoire size and how much clonotype sharing occurs between individuals, the study deeply sequenced the blood TCR repertoires of about five healthy adults.

This clone was picked up a small number of times. This receptor's antigen is unknown. Nothing much larger sits one base from this clone, and base qualities are not available. The sample has other DNA sequences that encode this CDR3 too. Using the deep immunoSEQ assay, multiplex PCR amplified TCR CDR3 regions from genomic DNA. Genomic DNA extracted from each cell subset was distributed evenly over all wells of several immunoSEQ 96-well plates, and each plate served as one replicate. For sorted subsets, each replicate PCR was loaded with 200 ng genomic DNA, equivalent to 30,000 or so T cell genomes. Purified libraries were measured with a Qubit 3.0 fluorometer, size-checked on a Bioanalyzer 2100, and measured again with the KAPA Library Quantification kit. Every immunoSEQ 96-well plate was sequenced on a dedicated single-read 150-cycle Illumina NextSeq 550 flow cell. The authors' pipeline ran thus. Because the immunoSEQ output included only junctional sequences and no quality scores, the filtering could not be the same as the filtering used for full-length reads. To assign V/J genes and CDR3, sequences were annotated using PyIR, a Python wrapper for IgBLAST v1.9, with IMGT germline references. Reads were removed for weak V/J assignments (E-value above 1e-6), missing CDR3, stop codons, out-of-frame junctions, or ambiguous translated residues. V3J clonotypes were defined as sequences sharing an identical inferred V gene, J gene, and CDR3 amino acid sequence. Percentage overlap between repertoires was computed as shared unique clonotypes divided by the size of the smaller repertoire. Richness of each repertoire was evaluated using RTK rarefaction, the Chao1 estimator, and Recon v2.1 estimates of unobserved clonotypes. Generation probabilities for all TCRbeta clonotypes obtained by the gDNA method from a handful of donors were computed using OLGA. TCRdb limited this immuneACCESS table to in-frame rearrangements with V and J called. A share of clones is missing; checked studies link under half to unresolved V genes, and the rest is unexplained. Clone size and the V and J calls come from that table; the DNA yielded D and trimming. The sample data list approximately 240,000 clones, and over 60% of these were observed just once. In total, the top ten clones hold roughly 11% of the sample.

Looking up the germline V gene yields CDR1 SGDLS and CDR2 YYNGEE. Including the terminal cysteine and phenylalanine, the CDR3 comprises 13 residues. The kept DNA is CDR3 alone, 39 bases in frame from the first base. The junction shows trimming of 3 bases on V and 4 bases on J, plus 7 bases between the germline ends. Beyond this particular receptor, the publication reports: Compared with non-shared clonotypes, clonotypes shared by all four sorted-subset donors had higher generation probabilities. Sharing across a handful of donors was observed for approximately 5% of naive CD4, over 3% of naive CD8, roughly 2.3% of memory CD4, and about 0.4% of memory CD8 clonotypes. Larger estimated clonotype richness was generally found for naive subsets than for memory subsets. Sampling was limited to blood, and TCR repertoires in tissue likely differ from TCR repertoires in blood. Based on pairwise subsampling, the degree of clonotype sharing among donors was expected to be affected by sequencing depth. The small number of donors limited the genetic and exposure-history diversity represented. Rarefaction of sorted-subset datasets indicated incomplete sequencing despite the large sequencing depth.

The donors were healthy, HIV-negative adults who had no recently reported acute infections or vaccinations. All donors were Caucasian adults living in Nashville, Tennessee, USA. CD4+ T cells were enriched by magnetic negative selection; naive cells were then positively selected on CD45RA, and the negative fraction formed the memory subset. Blood was collected by leukapheresis, and PBMCs were isolated by Ficoll-Histopaque density gradient centrifugation and then cryopreserved in liquid nitrogen vapor phase. Analytical flow cytometry was used to check the purity and quantity of every magnetically sorted T cell population. Genomic DNA was isolated from each sorted fraction and quantified by UV absorbance on a Nanodrop 2000c.

The chain was built from TRBV9 and TRBJ1-4; the D gene identity is not certain. The receptor was isolated from a man aged 30-40 years in good health. Source material: memory CD4+ T cells sorted from blood. According to the study, the label for this sample's cell subset or site signals: CD45RA-negative fraction. The encoded CDR3 is CASSASGNEKLFF. The nucleotides are TGTGCCAGCAGCGCAAGTGGTAATGAAAAACTGTTTTTT. With the rest looked up from the reference TRBV9 and TRBJ1-4 genes rather than sequenced, the full variable domain is DSGVTQTPKHLITATGQRVTLRCSPRSGDLSVYWYQQSLDQGLQFLIQYYNGEERAKGNILERFSAQQFPDLHSELNLSSLELGDSALYFCASSASGNEKLFFGSGTQLSVL.